This TCR beta chain appears in the sequencing data of a study of siplizumab effects on memory and regulatory T cells. V was trimmed by 0 bases and J by 0 bases, leaving 8 bases between them. Germline-derived CDR1 and CDR2 are SGHRS and YFSETQ. The CDR3 has 15 amino acids. The table came from immunoSEQ multiplex PCR; TCRdb's copy has only in-frame clones and leaves some out. The sample records some 110,000 clones, 90% to 95% being singletons. The sample comprised non-Treg CD4+ T cells sorted from blood. This clonotype originated in a human donor in good health. V usage is TRBV5-1 and J usage is TRBJ2-3, with TRBD1 as a possible D gene (5 bases). CDR3 DNA: TGCGCCAGCAGCTTGGGGGCAGGGAGCACAGATACGCAGTATTTT. It is translated as CASSLGAGSTDTQYF.